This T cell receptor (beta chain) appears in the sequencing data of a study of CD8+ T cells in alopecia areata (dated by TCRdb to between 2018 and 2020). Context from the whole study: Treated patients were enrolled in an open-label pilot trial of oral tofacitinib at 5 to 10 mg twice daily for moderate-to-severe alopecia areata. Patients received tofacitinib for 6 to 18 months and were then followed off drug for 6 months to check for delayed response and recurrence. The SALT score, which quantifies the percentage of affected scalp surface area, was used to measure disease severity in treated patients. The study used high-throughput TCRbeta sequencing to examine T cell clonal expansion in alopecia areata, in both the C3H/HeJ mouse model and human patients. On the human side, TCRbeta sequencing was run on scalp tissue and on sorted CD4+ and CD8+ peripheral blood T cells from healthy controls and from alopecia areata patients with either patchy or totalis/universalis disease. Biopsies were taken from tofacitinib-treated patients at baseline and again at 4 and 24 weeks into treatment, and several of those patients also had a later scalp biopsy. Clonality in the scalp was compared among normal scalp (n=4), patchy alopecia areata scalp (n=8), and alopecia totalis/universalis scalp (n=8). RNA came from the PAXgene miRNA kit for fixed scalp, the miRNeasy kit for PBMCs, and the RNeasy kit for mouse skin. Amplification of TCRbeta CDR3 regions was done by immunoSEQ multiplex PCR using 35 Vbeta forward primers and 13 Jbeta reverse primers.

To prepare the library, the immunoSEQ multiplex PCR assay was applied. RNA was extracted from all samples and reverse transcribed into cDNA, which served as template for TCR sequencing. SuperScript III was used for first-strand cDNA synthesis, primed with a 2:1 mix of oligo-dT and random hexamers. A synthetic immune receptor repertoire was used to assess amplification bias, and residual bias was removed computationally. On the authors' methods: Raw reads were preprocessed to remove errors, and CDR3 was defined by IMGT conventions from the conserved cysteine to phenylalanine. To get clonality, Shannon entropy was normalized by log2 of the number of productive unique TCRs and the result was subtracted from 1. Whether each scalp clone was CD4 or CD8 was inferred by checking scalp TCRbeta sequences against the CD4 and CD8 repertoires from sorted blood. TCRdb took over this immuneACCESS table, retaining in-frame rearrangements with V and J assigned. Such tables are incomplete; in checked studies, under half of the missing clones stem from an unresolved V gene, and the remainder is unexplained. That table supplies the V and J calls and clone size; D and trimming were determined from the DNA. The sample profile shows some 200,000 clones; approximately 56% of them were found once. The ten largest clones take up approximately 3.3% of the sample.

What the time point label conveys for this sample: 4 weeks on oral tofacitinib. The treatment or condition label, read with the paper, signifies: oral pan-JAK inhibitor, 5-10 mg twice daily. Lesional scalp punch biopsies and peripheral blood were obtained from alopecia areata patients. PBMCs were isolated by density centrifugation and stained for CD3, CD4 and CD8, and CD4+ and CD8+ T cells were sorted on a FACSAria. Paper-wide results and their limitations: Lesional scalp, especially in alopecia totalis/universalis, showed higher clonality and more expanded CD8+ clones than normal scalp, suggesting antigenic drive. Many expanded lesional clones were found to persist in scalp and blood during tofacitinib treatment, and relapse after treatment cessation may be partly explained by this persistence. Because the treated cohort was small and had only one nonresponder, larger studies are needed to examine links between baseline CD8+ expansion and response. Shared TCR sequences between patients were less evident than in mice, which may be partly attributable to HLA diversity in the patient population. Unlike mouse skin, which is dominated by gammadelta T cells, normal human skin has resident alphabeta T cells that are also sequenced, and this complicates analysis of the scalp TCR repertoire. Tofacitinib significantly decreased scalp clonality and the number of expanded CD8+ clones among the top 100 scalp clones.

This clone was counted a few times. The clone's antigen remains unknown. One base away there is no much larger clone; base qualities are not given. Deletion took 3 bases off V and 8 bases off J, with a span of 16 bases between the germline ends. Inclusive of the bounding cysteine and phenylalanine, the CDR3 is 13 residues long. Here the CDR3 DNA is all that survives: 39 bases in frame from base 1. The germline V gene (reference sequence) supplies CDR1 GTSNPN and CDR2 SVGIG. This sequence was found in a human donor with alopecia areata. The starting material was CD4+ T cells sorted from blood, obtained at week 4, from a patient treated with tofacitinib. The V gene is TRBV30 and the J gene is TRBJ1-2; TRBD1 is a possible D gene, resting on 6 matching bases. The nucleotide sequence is TGTGCCTGGAGGTCAGGGGTCCCTGTGGGCTACACCTTC. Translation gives CAWRSGVPVGYTF.